A single sample gave rise to the 9 T cell receptor beta chains below, sequenced in a study of identical twins (dated by TCRdb to 2016 to 2018). Library preparation used 5' RACE. The sequencing machine was an Illumina HiSeq 2000. TCRdb's own reprocessing of the public reads used fastp at Q25 and MiXCR and kept productive beta chains. Entries that share a CDR3 protein sequence are merged under the most common genes and DNA. In this sample the table shows around 530,000 distinct CDR3 sequences, approximately 14% of which occur a single time. Of the sample, more than 0.4% is held by the ten largest clones. These sequences were also reported in another study, on yellow fever vaccine responses in identical twins.

The material sequenced was CD4+ T cells sorted from blood. The receptors were gathered from a woman aged 18-29 years in good health.

The V gene is TRBV9, the J gene TRBJ2-1; weak D call: TRBD2 (5 bases). CDR3 length: 12 residues. Trimming left V 4 bases short and J 9 bases short, with 11 bases between. CDR1 and CDR2 (germline): SGDLS, YYNGEE. CDR3 in DNA: TGTGCCAGCAGCCCCCTAGCAGGTGAGCAGTTCTTC. Translating it yields CASSPLAGEQFF.

CDR3 sequence: CASSFLGGATNEKLFF. CDR3 coding DNA: TGTGCCAGCAGTTTCCTGGGGGGCGCTACTAATGAAAAACTGTTTTTT. The chain recombines TRBV12-3 or TRBV12-4 with TRBJ1-4, with D perhaps matching TRBD1 (6 bases). Between the trimmed V and J ends, which lost 3 bases and 2 bases, there was a span of 13 bases. The CDR3 has 16 residues.

The rearrangement links TRBV5-1 to TRBJ2-1; 10 bases fit TRBD2. The CDR3 runs 16 residues. The germline CDR1 and CDR2 sequences are SGHRS and YFSETQ. With V trimmed by 0 bases and J by 2 bases, 2 bases remained unmatched. CDR3 sequence reads: CASSLGSGRAYNEQFF. The DNA for the CDR3 is TGCGCCAGCAGCTTGGGGAGCGGGAGGGCCTACAATGAGCAGTTCTTC.

J is TRBJ2-1 and V is TRBV2, with a tentative D call TRBD2 (5 bases). This CDR3 spans 14 amino acids. The V end was cut by 3 bases, the J end by 6 bases, with 12 bases between. CDR1 and CDR2 (germline): SNHLY, FYNNEI. The CDR3 loop is CASSERELRNEQFF. DNA of the CDR3: TGTGCCAGCAGTGAGAGGGAGCTGCGCAATGAGCAGTTCTTC.

This clonotype turned up a few times. The V and J genes are TRBV7-2 and TRBJ1-6, with D hard to call. The CDR3 covers 14 residues. The germline CDR1 and CDR2 sequences are SGHTA and FQGNSA. V lost 5 bases, J lost 6 bases, and 11 bases lay in between. CDR3 in amino acids: CASSRSPFNSPLHF. As DNA, the CDR3 is TGTGCCAGCAGCCGGAGCCCGTTTAATTCACCCCTCCACTTT.

Ten or more counts support this clonotype. This chain uses TRBV12-3 or TRBV12-4 with TRBJ1-2; a possible D gene is TRBD1 (5 bases). The CDR3 covers 13 residues. The germline V and J ends were trimmed by 6 bases and 3 bases, with 11 bases remaining between them. CDR3 in DNA: TGTGCCAGCAGCCCGGACACGTACTATGGCTACACCTTC. It codes for CASSPDTYYGYTF.

The chain uses TRBV3-1 and TRBJ2-1; 14 bases line up with TRBD2. Germline V gene lookup returns CDR1 LGHDT and CDR2 YNNKEL (reference sequence). CDR3 length: 18 amino acids. The J segment lost 4 bases and the V segment lost 1 base, leaving 6 bases of the junction unmatched. CDR3 sequence reads: CASSQGGTSGSWYNEQFF. The CDR3 nucleotides read TGTGCCAGCAGCCAAGGCGGGACTAGCGGGAGCTGGTACAATGAGCAGTTCTTC.

This clonotype was picked up many times. This chain joins TRBV4-1 and TRBJ1-6; 7 bases match TRBD1. The CDR3 is made up of 14 amino acids. J was trimmed by 9 bases and V by 0 bases; bases with no gene match: 2. Germline V CDR1 and CDR2: MGHRA, YSYEKL. The CDR3: CASSQDRGVSPLHF. The CDR3 DNA follows: TGCGCCAGCAGCCAAGACAGGGGGGTTTCACCCCTCCACTTT.

This clonotype was counted ten times or more. V is TRBV3-1 and J is TRBJ1-1, with no clear D. The germline V gene has CDR1 LGHDT and CDR2 YNNKEL (reference sequence). Trimming took 2 bases from V and 0 from J, leaving 16 bases between them. This CDR3 is built from 17 residues. Here the CDR3 DNA reads TGTGCCAGCAGCCAATTATCTCTTTTCGGGGTGAACACTGAAGCTTTCTTT. Translation: CASSQLSLFGVNTEAFF.